The T cell receptor beta chain under discussion was sequenced for a study of Ad26.COV2.S vaccination and SARS-CoV-2 variants (dated by TCRdb to the early 2020s). Concerning the study at large: Donors in the vaccine arm were drawn from COV1001, a phase I-IIa trial of Ad26.COV2.S in healthy adults that was multicentre, randomized, double-blind and placebo-controlled. Ad26.COV2.S was given intramuscularly at 5x10^10 or 1x10^11 viral particles, as a single shot or as two shots 56 days apart. Sequencing of the TCRbeta repertoire served to evaluate the specificity and breadth of SARS-CoV-2-reactive T cell receptors following Ad26.COV2.S vaccination. A total of around 32 samples were included in the TCR-sequenced set, comprising roughly 20 Ad26.COV2.S vaccine recipients, 5 placebo recipients and 8 SARS-CoV-2 convalescent individuals. Trial participants were randomized into five groups of five, in which low-dose or high-dose Ad26.COV2.S was given once or twice, or placebo was given on both occasions. Investigators remained blinded to trial group allocation during experiments and outcome assessment.

For this clone: Its antigen remains undetermined. Qualities for individual bases were not recorded, and no much larger clone is one base off.

The full study reports these points: The study was not powered to compare responses between vaccine doses or regimens. The authors noted that total T cell responses may have been underestimated by the TCR breadth and depth analyses. Vaccine and placebo recipients had similar non-spike TCR breadth, a finding consistent with the vaccine containing only spike. Ad26.COV2.S recipients had higher spike-specific TCR breadth than placebo recipients (P = 0.0014). After vaccination, substantial breadth of spike-specific CD8+ and CD4+ T cell responses was reported.

According to the study, the label for this sample's treatment or condition signals: around 19 received Ad26.COV2.S at low or high dose, single or two shots; 5 received placebo; per-sample allocation not given. For vaccine and placebo recipients, repertoires were sequenced using samples collected on day 63 after the first injection. Cohort 1b enrolled some 25 adults aged 18-55 years at a single site in Boston, USA, between 29 July and 7 August 2020. Ad26.COV2.S was a replication-incompetent adenovirus type 26 vector that expressed a prefusion-stabilized SARS-CoV-2 spike protein derived from the original Wuhan strain. The immunoSEQ Assay was used to sequence TCRbeta CDR3 regions. After extraction, genomic DNA underwent amplification by bias-controlled multiplex PCR, followed by high-throughput sequencing. As for how the authors treated the data: Collapsing and filtering of sequences were performed to quantify the absolute abundance of each unique TCRbeta CDR3 region. T cell fraction was estimated by normalization of TCRbeta template counts to usable DNA, with usable DNA being measured through amplification of reference genes present in all nucleated cells. Repertoire TCRs were annotated as SARS-CoV-2-specific when V gene, CDR3 amino acid sequence and J gene were exactly matched to a known reactive TCR set. MIRA supplied the reference SARS-CoV-2 TCR set, which was filtered for enrichment in COVID-19-positive ImmuneCODE repertoires so that public or cross-reactive TCRs were removed. Based on the MIRA antigens, annotated TCRs were further analysed at the level of specific ORF or position within ORF. Breadth was defined as the number of annotated unique rearrangements divided by the total number of unique productive rearrangements, and depth was defined as the summed frequency of the annotated unique rearrangements. Two-sided Wilcoxon rank-sum tests were applied when comparing TCR breadth between groups. What TCRdb holds here is the immuneACCESS table cut down to in-frame rearrangements. Part of the clones is not present; checked against another copy, under half of the missing clones reflect an unresolved V gene, and the others are unexplained. The V and J calls and clone size were taken over from that table, and D and trimming were inferred from the DNA. This sample lists over 450,000 clones; roughly 87% were detected once. In total, the top ten clones hold around 1.6% of the sample.

The germline V gene specifies MGHRA as CDR1 and YSYEKL as CDR2. The CDR3 sequence holds 15 residues, the cysteine and phenylalanine included. Only the CDR3 DNA is retained, 45 bases long and in frame from the first base. The junction carries 12 bases between V and J, which are trimmed by 0 bases and 4 bases respectively. The rearrangement joined TRBV4-1 to TRBJ1-2; TRBD1 could be the D gene, as 6 bases match. The sequence derives from a person aged 18-60 years who received the Ad26.COV2.S COVID-19 vaccine or a placebo. The sequenced sample was peripheral blood, obtained in a trial of Ad26.COV2.S vaccine versus placebo. The nucleotide sequence reads TGCGCCAGCAGCCAAGAAAACACAGGGCCCTATGGCTACACCTTC. This yields the protein CASSQENTGPYGYTF.